Listed here are 32 T cell receptor beta chains from one sample, sequenced in a study of blood T cell repertoires in COVID-19. Sequencing was performed with immunoSEQ multiplex PCR; in TCRdb, only in-frame clones are kept and a portion is missing. Of 200,000 to 250,000 clones in the sample, just over 85% are singletons; the top ten hold 5% to 6.5%. Sequenced material: peripheral blood. The receptors were gathered from an elderly man with acute or convalescent COVID-19.

The chain has TRBV19 and TRBJ1-3; 9 nucleotides agree with TRBD1. The germline CDR1 and CDR2 sequences are LNHDA and SQIVND (reference sequence). V shed 6 bases and J 7 bases; nucleotides not matched to a gene: 13. The CDR3 loop spans 16 amino acids. The CDR3: CASRPEDRGTGNTIYF. CDR3 bases: TGTGCCAGTAGGCCCGAGGACAGGGGAACGGGGAACACCATATATTTT.

This sequence joins TRBV7-2 and TRBJ2-4, with 9 bases identical to TRBD1. Looked up from germline, CDR1 is SGHTA and CDR2 is FQGNSA. The CDR3 runs 14 residues. Unmatched junction bases numbered 6, after V lost 5 bases and J lost 7 bases. The CDR3 region has the DNA TGTGCCAGCAGCACCGGACAGGGGTTGAACATTCAGTACTTC. Protein: CASSTGQGLNIQYF.

The chain has TRBV28 and TRBJ2-2, with a weak D call TRBD2 (6 bases). Trimming took 8 bases from V and 1 from J, leaving 11 bases between them. The CDR3 is 14 residues long. Germline values: CDR1 MDHEN, CDR2 SYDVKM. The CDR3 sequence is CASGGIWNTGELFF. CDR3 in DNA: TGTGCCAGCGGGGGGATTTGGAACACCGGGGAGCTGTTTTTT.

The chain carries TRBV7-2 and TRBJ2-1; 11 nucleotides match TRBD2. Germline trimming cut 4 bases from V and 13 bases from J; bases unmatched to any gene: 9. Germline CDR1 reads SGHTA; CDR2 reads FQGNSA. The CDR3 is made up of 14 amino acids. The CDR3, as DNA: TGTGCCAGCAGCTCTACTCAAGGACTAGCGGGCCAGTTCTTC. It encodes CASSSTQGLAGQFF.

This chain links TRBV19 with TRBJ1-1; 9 nucleotides line up with TRBD1. CDR3 length: 14 amino acids. Germline-derived CDR1 and CDR2 are LNHDA and SQIVND (reference sequence). V shed 3 bases and J 10 bases; nucleotides not matched to a gene: 9. The chain's CDR3 is CASSILGTGSTAFF. The CDR3 bases are TGTGCCAGTAGTATCCTCGGGACAGGGAGTACAGCTTTCTTT.

The V call is TRBV7-9, the J call TRBJ2-5; 8 nucleotides align to TRBD2. The germline V gene encodes CDR1 SEHNR and CDR2 FQNEAQ (reference sequence). This CDR3 region has 16 residues. Trimming at V came to 7 bases and at J to 5 bases, leaving 15 bases not matched to a gene. CDR3 DNA sequence: TGTGCCAGCACCCTCTTCGGGAGGGACGGGATGGAGACCCAGTACTTC. Its protein product is CASTLFGRDGMETQYF. The full variable domain, its missing parts supplied by reference TRBV7-9 and TRBJ2-5, is DTGVSQNPRHKITKRGQNVTFRCDPISEHNRLYWYRQTLGQGPEFLTYFQNEAQLEKSRLLSDRFSAERPKGSFSTLEIQRTEQGDSAMYLCASTLFGRDGMETQYFGPGTRLLVL.

This rearrangement joins TRBV30 to TRBJ2-5, with D maybe TRBD1 (6 bases). The CDR3 sequence is 12 residues long. The V gene lost 4 bases and the J gene lost 5 bases, with 11 bases spanning the gap. CDR1 and CDR2 from the germline V gene are GTSNPN and SVGIG (reference sequence). Here the CDR3 DNA reads TGTGCCTGGAATACAGGGATCGAGACCCAGTACTTC. Translating gives CAWNTGIETQYF.

The rearrangement uses TRBV30 and TRBJ1-1; 10 nucleotides agree with TRBD1. The CDR3 spans 15 residues. J lost 1 base, V lost 3 bases, and 5 bases had no gene match. Germline CDR1 GTSNPN, CDR2 SVGIG (reference sequence). The CDR3: CAWSRDRGRNTEAFF. The DNA of the CDR3 is TGTGCCTGGAGCCGGGACAGGGGAAGGAACACTGAAGCTTTCTTT.

The CDR3 loop reads CASSYVDRGRSGELFF. CDR3 bases: TGTGCCAGCAGTTACGTGGACAGGGGGCGAAGCGGGGAGCTGTTTTTT. The chain couples TRBV6-6 to TRBJ2-2; TRBD1 aligns across 11 bases. With 2 bases clipped from V and 7 bases from J, the junction kept 6 bases outside the gene matches. The V gene's germline CDR1 is MNHNY and CDR2 SVGAGI (reference sequence). CDR3 size: 16 residues.

The chain uses TRBV7-9 and TRBJ2-1; 8 nucleotides line up with TRBD2. CDR3 length: 16 amino acids. Per the germline V gene, CDR1 is SEHNR and CDR2 is FQNEAQ (reference sequence). V dropped 1 base and J dropped 9; count of bases not matched to a gene: 11. CDR3 in amino acids: CASSLELAGPRAEQFF. The CDR3 DNA reads TGTGCCAGCAGCTTAGAATTAGCGGGGCCTAGGGCTGAGCAGTTCTTC. Looking up the rest from reference TRBV7-9 and TRBJ2-1 gives the full variable domain: DTGVSQNPRHKITKRGQNVTFRCDPISEHNRLYWYRQTLGQGPEFLTYFQNEAQLEKSRLLSDRFSAERPKGSFSTLEIQRTEQGDSAMYLCASSLELAGPRAEQFFGPGTRLTVL.

The chain joins TRBV6-4 to TRBJ1-2; no clear D gene. Per the germline V gene, CDR1 is MRHNA and CDR2 is SNTAGT. The CDR3 has 17 amino acids. V was trimmed by 0 bases and J by 0 bases, leaving 14 bases between them. The CDR3 nucleotides are TGTGCCAGCAGTGACTCGATAAGTATGAGGACTAACTATGGCTACACCTTC. This gives the protein CASSDSISMRTNYGYTF.

The chain is built from TRBV7-2 and TRBJ1-1, with 9 bases identical to TRBD1. This CDR3 has 15 residues. The V gene's germline CDR1 is SGHTA and CDR2 FQGNSA. Trimming removed 5 bases from V and 2 bases from J; junction bases left unmatched: 6. DNA of the CDR3: TGTGCCAGCAGCGCCTACAGGGGGCGAAACACTGAAGCTTTCTTT. It yields the protein CASSAYRGRNTEAFF.

The chain couples TRBV7-2 to TRBJ1-3; D call uncertain. The CDR3 loop spans 15 amino acids. Trimming took off 2 bases at V and 2 bases at J, with 10 bases between the two ends. Germline V gene data show CDR1 as SGHTA and CDR2 as FQGNSA. The CDR3 bases are TGTGCCAGCAGCTTAAAGAGGATCACTGGAAACACCATATATTTT. Translating it yields CASSLKRITGNTIYF. Combining the CDR3 with reference TRBV7-2 and TRBJ1-3 gives the whole variable domain GAGVSQSPSNKVTEKGKDVELRCDPISGHTALYWYRQSLGQGLEFLIYFQGNSAPDKSGLPSDRFSAERTGGSVSTLTIQRTQQEDSAVYLCASSLKRITGNTIYFGEGSWLTVV.

This clone appeared a single time. V is TRBV7-9 and J is TRBJ1-6; D is ambiguous. V lost 2 bases and J 9 bases, leaving 14 bases between the germline ends. Germline loops: CDR1 SEHNR, CDR2 FQNEAQ (reference sequence). The CDR3 loop spans 15 amino acids. The CDR3, as DNA: TGTGCCAGCAGCTTAATGTCCCCCACAGCTTCACCCCTCCACTTT. As protein: CASSLMSPTASPLHF.

The rearrangement links TRBV11-3 to TRBJ1-5, with 8 bases fitting TRBD1. CDR3 length: 18 residues. Germline assignment: CDR1 SGHNT and CDR2 YENEEA. V shed 1 base, J shed 2 bases, and the junction held 10 bases outside the gene matches. CDR3 DNA: TGTGCCAGCAGCTTAGGAGACCAGGGGGCGGGAGGCAATCAGCCCCAGCATTTT. Translated, it gives CASSLGDQGAGGNQPQHF.

The genes are TRBV20-1 and TRBJ2-1; no clear D gene. The CDR3 length is 11 residues. Germline CDR1 DFQATT, CDR2 SNEGSKA (reference sequence). V was pared by 7 bases and J by 6 bases, with 10 bases between. CDR3 loop: CSVVPSNEQFF. The CDR3 DNA reads TGCAGTGTTGTTCCCTCCAATGAGCAGTTCTTC.

This rearrangement joins TRBV6-6 to TRBJ1-5; D is ambiguous. The CDR3 runs to 12 residues. CDR1 and CDR2 (germline): MNHNY, SVGAGI (reference sequence). Trimming took 2 bases from V and 11 from J, leaving 10 bases between them. CDR3 sequence (DNA): TGTGCCAGCAGTTACACCTACGTGGCCCAGCATTTT. This translates into CASSYTYVAQHF.

The rearrangement joins TRBV12-5 to TRBJ1-1; TRBD1 aligns across 7 bases. Looked up from germline, CDR1 is LGHNT and CDR2 is FRNRAP. The ends lost 1 base at V and 11 bases at J; junction bases unmatched: 4. The CDR3 is 12 residues long. The DNA for the CDR3 is TGTGCTAGTGGTTTGGGTGACAGGGCCGCTTTCTTT. Its protein is CASGLGDRAAFF.

In this sample, this clone turned up a few times. The V gene is TRBV3-1 (or the pseudogene TRBV3-2), the J gene TRBJ1-5; possibly TRBD1 for D (5 bases). The CDR3 contains 13 residues. V lost 1 base, J lost 5 bases, and 6 bases lay in between. The germline V gene has CDR1 LGHDT and CDR2 YNNKEL (reference sequence). CDR3 sequence reads: CASSQVRDQPQHF. DNA for the CDR3: TGTGCCAGCAGCCAAGTCAGGGATCAGCCCCAGCATTTT.

V usage is TRBV5-6 and J usage is TRBJ2-1, with unresolved D. The length of the CDR3 is 11 residues. With 6 bases removed from V and 4 bases from J, the gap between germline ends came to 5 bases. Per the germline V gene, CDR1 is SGHDT and CDR2 is YYEEEE. In nucleotides, the CDR3 is TGTGCCAGCAAACTATACAATGAGCAGTTCTTC. Its translation: CASKLYNEQFF.

The V gene is TRBV7-9, the J gene TRBJ2-1, with D possibly TRBD2 on 6 matching bases. Trimming pared 5 bases from V and 2 bases from J, leaving 13 bases between. The germline V gene has CDR1 SEHNR and CDR2 FQNEAQ (reference sequence). The CDR3 contains 15 residues. CDR3: CASSPSGRTYNEQFF. CDR3 nucleotides: TGTGCCAGCAGCCCCAGCGGGCGAACCTACAATGAGCAGTTCTTC.

The chain combines TRBV19 with TRBJ1-1, with a tentative D call TRBD1 (5 bases). This CDR3 spans 14 amino acids. Germline-derived CDR1 and CDR2 are LNHDA and SQIVND (reference sequence). CDR3 in DNA: TGTGCTTCTACCCACGGGGGTTTGGACACTGAAGCTTTCTTT. Translating it yields CASTHGGLDTEAFF. Full variable domain (outside the CDR3, taken from reference TRBV19 and TRBJ1-1): DGGITQSPKYLFRKEGQNVTLSCEQNLNHDAMYWYRQDPGQGLRLIYYSQIVNDFQKGDIAEGYSVSREKKESFPLTVTSAQKNPTAFYLCASTHGGLDTEAFFGQGTRLTVV.

The V gene is TRBV18, the J gene TRBJ1-1; 9 bases match TRBD1. The CDR3 extends over 16 amino acids. The germline V gene has CDR1 KGHSH and CDR2 LQKENI. The junction had 4 bases not matched to a gene; V was cut back by 1 base and J by 1 base. Here the CDR3 DNA reads TGTGCCAGCTCACCACAGACAGGGGGAGGGAACACTGAAGCTTTCTTT. Its protein product is CASSPQTGGGNTEAFF.

The rearrangement uses TRBV10-2 and TRBJ2-2; tentative D call: TRBD2 (6 bases). The V gene lost 4 bases and the J gene lost 4 bases, with 16 bases spanning the gap. The CDR3 is 16 amino acids. Germline CDR1 is WSHSY and CDR2 is SAAADI. CDR3 region: CASSVSPREPTGELFF. For the CDR3, the DNA is TGCGCCAGCAGTGTATCCCCCCGGGAGCCCACCGGGGAGCTGTTTTTT.

The J gene is TRBJ2-1, the V gene TRBV7-3, with 7 bases matching TRBD2. Trimming removed 3 bases from V and 3 bases from J; junction bases left unmatched: 5. CDR3 length equals 15 residues. Germline CDR1 reads SGHTA; CDR2 reads FQGTGA. For the CDR3, the DNA is TGTGCCAGCAGCTTCGGGGAGGGCCGCTACAATGAGCAGTTCTTC. It specifies CASSFGEGRYNEQFF.

CDR3 coding DNA: TGTGCCAGCAGTTCACTTCCGTGGACAGGGGGTTACAATGAGCAGTTCTTC. This codes for CASSSLPWTGGYNEQFF. The chain has TRBV5-6 and TRBJ2-1; 10 nucleotides match TRBD1. Germline V gives CDR1 SGHDT, CDR2 YYEEEE. V trimming: 5 bases; J trimming: 4 bases; junction bases outside the gene matches: 12. This CDR3 is 17 amino acids long.

The genes are TRBV7-8 and TRBJ2-7, with D tentatively TRBD1 (5 bases). Germline CDR1 reads SGHVS; CDR2 reads FQNEAQ. The V end was cut by 4 bases, the J end by 1 base, with 8 bases between. This CDR3 comprises 13 residues. In nucleotides, the CDR3 is TGTGCCAGCAGCTCGACAGTTTCCTACGAGCAGTACTTC. Translation: CASSSTVSYEQYF.

The chain couples TRBV29-1 to TRBJ2-7, with a tentative D call TRBD1 (5 bases). This CDR3 has 13 residues. CDR1 SQVTM and CDR2 ANQGSEA come from the germline V gene. Trimming left V 2 bases short and J 2 bases short, with 10 bases between. CDR3 sequence: CSVEPTEPYEQYV. For the CDR3, the DNA is TGCAGCGTTGAACCGACAGAACCCTACGAGCAGTACGTC.

CDR3 bases: TGTGCCAGCAGTTTAGGTCCAAACTATGAGCAGTTCTTC. Amino acid sequence: CASSLGPNYEQFF. V gene TRBV27 combines with J gene TRBJ2-1; D ambiguous. The CDR3 has 13 amino acids. Trimming removed 2 bases from V and 8 bases from J, with 10 bases in between. CDR1 MNHEY and CDR2 SMNVEV come from the germline V gene (reference sequence).

The V and J genes are TRBV7-8 and TRBJ1-1; 7 nucleotides match TRBD1. CDR1 and CDR2 from the germline V gene are SGHVS and FQNEAQ. V lost 4 bases and J lost 10; bases outside the gene matches: 9. The CDR3 contains 13 residues. The CDR3 nucleotides read TGTGCCAGCAGCTCCTTTAGGGGGCAGGTAGCTTTCTTT. Protein sequence: CASSSFRGQVAFF. Filled out from reference TRBV7-8 and TRBJ1-1, the complete variable domain reads GAGVSQSPRYKVAKRGQDVALRCDPISGHVSLFWYQQALGQGPEFLTYFQNEAQLDKSGLPSDRFFAERPEGSVSTLKIQRTQQEDSAVYLCASSSFRGQVAFFGQGTRLTVV.

This chain uses TRBV6-6 with TRBJ2-7; TRBD2 matches 7 bases. Trimming removed 7 bases from V and 9 bases from J; junction bases left unmatched: 15. CDR3 length equals 14 residues. Germline lookup yields CDR1 MNHNY and CDR2 SVGAGI (reference sequence). For the CDR3, the DNA is TGTGCCAGCACCGCCGAGGGAGGGATGGGGAGGCAGTACGTC. Translating gives CASTAEGGMGRQYV.

Worth noting for this clone: The sample holds other DNA sequences that translate to the same CDR3. The chain uses TRBV3-1 (or the pseudogene TRBV3-2) and TRBJ1-2, with D unclear. Trimming shortened V by 1 base and J by 4 bases, and 7 bases separated the two germline ends. This CDR3 spans 13 amino acids. Germline values: CDR1 LGHDT, CDR2 YNNKEL (reference sequence). The CDR3 DNA reads TGTGCCAGCAGCCAAGCTAGCAGCTATGGCTACACCTTC. Translation gives CASSQASSYGYTF.